This T cell receptor beta chain was captured by sequencing in a study of beta chain features in type 1 diabetes. The CDR3 has 13 residues. V was pared by 8 bases and J by 0 bases, with 5 bases between. Germline V CDR1 and CDR2: MGHRA, YSYEKL. Every bit of the isolated RNA underwent reverse transcription, so sequencing read expressed TCRB transcripts. Generated by immunoSEQ multiplex PCR, the TCRdb table keeps only in-frame clones and is missing some. The table records around 430,000 clones, 30% of them present only once. This clone was detected only a few times. The source of this sequence is a man between 18 and 29 years old in good health. The J gene is TRBJ2-6, the V gene TRBV4-1, with D uncertain. The sequenced sample consisted of naive CD4+ T cells from blood. The CDR3 nucleotides read TGCGCCAGCGCCTTCTCTGGGGCCAACGTCCTGACTTTC. It translates to CASAFSGANVLTF.